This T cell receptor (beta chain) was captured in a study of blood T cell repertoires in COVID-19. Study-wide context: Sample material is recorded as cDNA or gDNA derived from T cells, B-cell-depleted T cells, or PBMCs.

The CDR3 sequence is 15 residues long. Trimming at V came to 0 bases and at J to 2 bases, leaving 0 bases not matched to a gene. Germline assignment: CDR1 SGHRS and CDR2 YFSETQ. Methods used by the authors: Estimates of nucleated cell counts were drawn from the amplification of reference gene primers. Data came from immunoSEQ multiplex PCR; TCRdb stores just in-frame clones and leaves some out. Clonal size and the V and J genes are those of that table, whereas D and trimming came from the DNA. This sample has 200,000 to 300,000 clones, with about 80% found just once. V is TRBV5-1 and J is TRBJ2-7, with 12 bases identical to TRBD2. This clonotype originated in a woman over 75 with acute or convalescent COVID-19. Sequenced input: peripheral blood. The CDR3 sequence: CASSLASGRAYEQYF. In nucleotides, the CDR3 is TGCGCCAGCAGCTTGGCTAGCGGGAGGGCCTACGAGCAGTACTTC.